Listed below are T cell receptor beta chains from one sample, sequenced in a study of shared clonotypes between healthy human individuals. Sequencing used immunoSEQ multiplex PCR; TCRdb keeps in-frame clones, though not all of them. Of roughly 500,000 clones in the sample, roughly four fifths are singletons; the top ten hold over 10%. Sequencing used PBMCs. These receptors were taken from a woman aged 35 to 49 in good health. Some clones in this sample may be carry-over from other donors' samples. CDR3s include the opening cysteine and the closing phenylalanine or tryptophan. The D gene is left open where the match is weak. For some rows the clone size is stated as once, few or many, or as a class when expanded; others skip it.

D gene	clone size	CDR3 length	V gene	J gene	CDR3 DNA	CDR3 protein
-	-	14	TRBV7-2	TRBJ2-7	TGTGCCAGCAGCCTCGCGCGGGGTCCCTACGAGCAGTACTTC	CASSLARGPYEQYF
-	few	15	TRBV2	TRBJ1-5	TGTGCCAGCAGTGAAGGACAAGATAGCAATCAGCCCCAGCATTTT	CASSEGQDSNQPQHF
-	-	15	TRBV18	TRBJ2-5	TGTGCCAGCTCACCGAATACAGGGATTCAAGAGACCCAGTACTTC	CASSPNTGIQETQYF
TRBD1	-	16	TRBV5-4	TRBJ2-7	TGTGCCAGCAGCCCAGGGACAGGGGGCCCTACCTACGAGCAGTACTTC	CASSPGTGGPTYEQYF
-	-	13	TRBV7-9	TRBJ2-1	TGTGCCAGCAGCTTAGGGGCTAGCGACGCGCAGTTCTTC	CASSLGASDAQFF
-	-	14	TRBV7-2	TRBJ2-5	TGTGCCAGCAGCTCAACTGGGCCCTACCAGACCCAGTACTTC	CASSSTGPYQTQYF
-	few	12	TRBV19	TRBJ2-1	TGTGCCAGTAGTACCCAATACAATGAGCAGTTCTTC	CASSTQYNEQFF
-	-	13	TRBV30	TRBJ1-2	TGTGCCTGGAACCTACAGGGTGGCTATGGCTACACCTTC	CAWNLQGGYGYTF
TRBD1	-	17	TRBV28	TRBJ1-6	TGTGCCAGCAAAACGATGATTTGGGACAGGCCTTACTTACCCCTCCACTTT	CASKTMIWDRPYLPLHF
-	-	16	TRBV5-4	TRBJ1-5	TGTGCCAGCAGCTTGGGGGGGGGCGATAGCAATCAGCCCCAGCATTTT	CASSLGGGDSNQPQHF
-	-	15	TRBV19	TRBJ2-3	TGTGCCAGTAGTATTTTACAGGGAGTCACAGATACGCAGTATTTT	CASSILQGVTDTQYF
-	-	13	TRBV30	TRBJ2-1	TGTGCCGGGGGCCGGGCGAACTACAATGAGCAGTTCTTC	CAGGRANYNEQFF
TRBD1	-	15	TRBV7-3	TRBJ1-6	TGTGCCAGCAGCCCTTCAGGGGGGAATAATTCACCCCTCCACTTT	CASSPSGGNNSPLHF
-	-	12	TRBV29-1	TRBJ2-7	TGCAGCGTAGGGGACCGAACCTACGAGCAGTACTTC	CSVGDRTYEQYF
TRBD1	-	16	TRBV7-6	TRBJ1-3	TGTGCCAGCAGCTCGACAGGGGGCAGTTCTGGAAACACCATATATTTT	CASSSTGGSSGNTIYF
TRBD2	-	13	TRBV5-4	TRBJ2-7	TGTGCCAGCAGCTTTAGCGGGAGCTACGAGCAGTACTTC	CASSFSGSYEQYF